This TCR beta chain was observed in a study of blood T cell repertoires in COVID-19 (dated by TCRdb to the early 2020s). Some background on the complete study: Collaborator samples came from the United States, Italy and Spain and covered acute and convalescent phases of COVID-19. The prospective study material was composed of cDNA or gDNA derived from T cells, B-cell-depleted T cells, or PBMCs. Subjects who had been exposed to COVID-19, were actively infected with it, or had recovered from it provided the deeply sampled blood TCRbeta repertoires that made up the dataset. The repertoires were released in a freely available public database meant as a resource for research on the immune response to SARS-CoV-2. Samples were obtained from the ongoing ImmuneRACE study (first 160 participants) and from roughly 1,300 subjects provided by 6 global collaborators. The sample metadata nearly always contained a de-identified subject ID, COVID-19 status, age in years and sex. Where HLA class I and class II types were available, the types were taken from metadata supplied by the sample provider, not from assay-based typing.

Turning to this clone: The specificity of this receptor is unknown. The input lacks base qualities; no much larger clone sits a single base away.

Each collaborating institution followed its own protocols to collect whole blood in K2EDTA tubes. For TCRbeta analysis, collaborator samples were shipped as frozen whole blood, as isolated PBMCs, or as DNA extracted from either sample type. TCRbeta CDR3 regions were amplified from genomic DNA by means of the immunoSEQ Assay, a bias-controlled multiplex PCR. The study's processing was this. The number of nucleated cells in each sample was estimated from the amplification of reference gene primers within the assay. To quantify the absolute abundance of each unique TCRbeta CDR3 rearrangement, sequence reads were collapsed and filtered. For each sample, productive Simpson clonality was calculated by taking the square root of Simpson's diversity index across productive rearrangements. In TCRdb, the immuneACCESS table is reduced to in-frame sequences with V and J assigned. These tables do not hold every clone; where another copy was compared, an unresolved V gene accounts for under half, and the others remain unexplained. That table gives V, J and clone size, and the DNA gave D and trimming. The sample yields 110,000 to 150,000 clones; 75% to 90% were counted once. The ten largest make up under 3.5% of the sample.

Germline trimming: 2 bases from V, 6 bases from J; junction bases outside gene matches: 3. The cysteine opens and the phenylalanine closes a CDR3 of 14 amino acids. The kept DNA is CDR3 alone, 42 bases in frame from the first base. Per the germline V gene (reference sequence), GTSNPN is the CDR1 and SVGIG is the CDR2. What the authors observed across the whole study: How much clinical and demographic metadata was included differed by source and by participant, and the metadata was provided uncurated.

Sequences were obtained from peripheral blood. This TCR came from a woman aged 55-69 years with active COVID-19. The V and J segments used are TRBV30 and TRBJ2-5, with 13 junctional bases fitting TRBD2. The bases read TGTGCCTGGAGTCGACTAGCGGGAGGTCAGACCCAGTACTTC. This sequence encodes CAWSRLAGGQTQYF.